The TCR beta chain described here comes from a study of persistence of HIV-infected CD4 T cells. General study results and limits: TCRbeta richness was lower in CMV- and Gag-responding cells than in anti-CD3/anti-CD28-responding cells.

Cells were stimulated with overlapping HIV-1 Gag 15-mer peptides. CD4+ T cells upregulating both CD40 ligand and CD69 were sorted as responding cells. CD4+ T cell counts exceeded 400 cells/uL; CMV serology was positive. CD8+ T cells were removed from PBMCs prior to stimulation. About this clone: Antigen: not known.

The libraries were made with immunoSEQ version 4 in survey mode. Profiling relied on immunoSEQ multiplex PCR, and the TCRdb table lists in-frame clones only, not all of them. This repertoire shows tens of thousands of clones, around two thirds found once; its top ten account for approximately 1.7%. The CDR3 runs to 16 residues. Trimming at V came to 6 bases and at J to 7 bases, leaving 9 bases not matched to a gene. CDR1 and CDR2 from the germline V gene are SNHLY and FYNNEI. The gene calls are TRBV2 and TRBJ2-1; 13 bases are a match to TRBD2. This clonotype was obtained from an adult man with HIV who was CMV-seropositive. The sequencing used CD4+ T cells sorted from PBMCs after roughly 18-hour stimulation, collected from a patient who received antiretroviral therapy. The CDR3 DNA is TGTGCCAGCAGCGAGGGACTAGCGGGATCCTGGAATGAGCAGTTCTTC. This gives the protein CASSEGLAGSWNEQFF.